Here is one T cell receptor beta chain with its context. Between the trimmed V and J ends, which lost 3 bases and 6 bases, there was a span of 16 bases. This CDR3 contains 15 residues. From germline, CDR1 is SGDLS and CDR2 YYNGEE. Measured with immunoSEQ multiplex PCR; TCRdb has only the in-frame clones, and not every one. The repertoire has tens of thousands of clones, 90% of them found once; the top ten carry about 0.24%. This specimen comes from a study of PD-1 blockade in classical Hodgkin lymphoma. There was relapse after autologous stem cell transplantation in every patient, and there was variation in brentuximab vedotin exposure. The authors purified CD4+ T cells from thawed PBMCs by magnetic negative selection.

This material consisted of CD4+ T cells from blood, taken at baseline. This chain connects TRBV9 to TRBJ2-1; unclear D gene. The receptor's source is a human donor with classical Hodgkin lymphoma. The CDR3 region is CASSAPRGAFNEQFF. The CDR3 DNA reads TGTGCCAGCAGCGCCCCACGTGGAGCCTTCAATGAGCAGTTCTTC.